Described below is a single T cell receptor (beta chain) sequence and its context. As yet, its antigen is unknown. Relative to the germline gene, one junction end is altered; a read error may explain this. The data originate from a study of T cells after yellow fever vaccination. Notes on the study in general: Although most clonotypes did not, a small share appeared in both CD4 and CD8 compartments.

Germline V gene data show CDR1 as DFQATT and CDR2 as SNEGSKA (reference sequence). The CDR3 spans 14 residues. TCRdb analysed the 5' RACE reads with MiXCR anew, one entry per CDR3 protein. The table records about 330,000 distinct CDR3 sequences, around 8.1% of them present only once. Sample: PBMCs, taken roughly seven weeks after the first yellow fever vaccination. This chain connects TRBV20-1 to TRBJ2-1, with D possibly matching TRBD2 (6 bases). The sequence came from a man aged 18 to 30 who received the YFV17D yellow fever vaccine. In DNA form, the CDR3 reads TGCTGTGCTAGCGACCGGAGGGGTTACAATGAGCAGTTCTTC. It is translated as CCASDRRGYNEQFF.